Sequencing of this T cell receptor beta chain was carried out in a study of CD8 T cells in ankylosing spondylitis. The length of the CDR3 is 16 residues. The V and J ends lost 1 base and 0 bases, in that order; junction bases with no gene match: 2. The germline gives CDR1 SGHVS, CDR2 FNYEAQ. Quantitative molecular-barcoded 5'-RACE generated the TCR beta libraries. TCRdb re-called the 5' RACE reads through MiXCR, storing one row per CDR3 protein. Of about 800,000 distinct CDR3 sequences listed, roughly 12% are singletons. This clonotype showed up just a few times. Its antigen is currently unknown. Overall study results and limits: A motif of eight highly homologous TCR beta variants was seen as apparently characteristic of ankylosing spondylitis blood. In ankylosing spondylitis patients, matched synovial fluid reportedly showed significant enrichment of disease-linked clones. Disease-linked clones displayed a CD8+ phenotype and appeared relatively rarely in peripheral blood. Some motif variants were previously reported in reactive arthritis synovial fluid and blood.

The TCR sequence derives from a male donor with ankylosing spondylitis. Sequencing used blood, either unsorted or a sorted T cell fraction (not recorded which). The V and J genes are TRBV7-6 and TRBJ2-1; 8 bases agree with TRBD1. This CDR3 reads CASSLGQGSSYNEQFF. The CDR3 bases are TGTGCCAGCAGCTTAGGACAGGGGAGCTCCTACAATGAGCAGTTCTTC.